Sequencing of this TCR beta chain was carried out in a study of cytomegalovirus exposure and HLA in healthy donors. Each donor was nominally healthy when sampled (though unrecorded immune exposures were likely). Primers included in the PCR were 60 Vbeta and 13 Jbeta primers. Sequencing used immunoSEQ multiplex PCR; TCRdb keeps in-frame clones, though not all of them. The profile shows about 160,000 clones, around 64% of them singletons. Points on this clone: What it binds is unknown.

Study-level findings and limits: Earlier analysis found most TCR beta V segments productive about 90% or about 30% of the time. CMV serostatus was the sole immune exposure data available.

The sample taken for sequencing was PBMCs. This clonotype originated in a woman aged 25 to 45 in good health and CMV-seronegative.

CDR3 nucleotides: TGTGCCTGGAGTTATAGCAGTGAGCAGTTCTTC. This translates into CAWSYSSEQFF. The genes are TRBV30 and TRBJ2-1; D call uncertain. V lost 2 bases and J 9 bases, leaving 8 bases between the germline ends. The CDR3 consists of 11 residues. Per the germline V gene, CDR1 is GTSNPN and CDR2 is SVGIG (reference sequence).